The rows below give T cell receptor beta chains drawn from one sample of a study of T-cell memory formation after mild COVID-19. TCRdb processed the 5' RACE reads anew with MiXCR; each CDR3 protein has one entry. Among hundreds of thousands of distinct CDR3 sequences listed, roughly 21% were seen once. The sequencing input was PBMCs or a T cell subset sorted from them (not recorded which). Receptors originate from an adult woman who had mild COVID-19 (a few samples of this study predate the infection). Cell type and time point are not known. CDR3s include the opening cysteine and the closing phenylalanine or tryptophan. Each record gives: clone size, CDR3 length, D gene, V gene, J gene, CDR3 DNA, CDR3 protein. The D gene is left open where the match is weak. Clone size is given for some rows only: seen once, a few or many times, or a class if the clone is expanded.

.	14	TRBD1	TRBV5-1	TRBJ1-5	TGCGCCAGCATCACCGGGACAGACAATCAGCCCCAGCATTTT	CASITGTDNQPQHF
.	14	TRBD1	TRBV6-6	TRBJ2-1	TGTGCCAGCAGTTACACGAGACAGGGCAATGAGCAGTTCTTC	CASSYTRQGNEQFF
few	13	.	TRBV7-3	TRBJ1-2	TGTGCCAGCAGCCCGGGAGGGGGGCATGGCTACACCTTC	CASSPGGGHGYTF
.	11	.	TRBV7-2	TRBJ2-3	TGTGCCAGCAGCAGCCCCGCTACGCAGTATTTT	CASSSPATQYF
few	14	.	TRBV12-3/TRBV12-4	TRBJ1-4	TGTGCCAGCAGTCGAGGGCAGCCTAATGAAAAACTGTTTTTT	CASSRGQPNEKLFF
few	15	.	TRBV19	TRBJ1-5	TGTGCCAGTAGTATAGCCCCCGATAACAATCAGCCCCAGCATTTT	CASSIAPDNNQPQHF
many	13	.	TRBV7-3	TRBJ2-5	TGTGCCAGCAGCTTACTGGGTCAAGAGACCCAGTACTTC	CASSLLGQETQYF
.	13	.	TRBV6-1	TRBJ2-2	TGTGCCAGCAGTGTAGTAAACACCGGGGAGCTGTTTTTT	CASSVVNTGELFF
.	15	TRBD1	TRBV27	TRBJ1-2	TGTGCCAGCAGTTTATCGGGACAGGGGGCGATCGGCTACACCTTC	CASSLSGQGAIGYTF
.	17	TRBD2	TRBV3-1	TRBJ2-1	TGCGCCAGCAGCCAAGTTACGACTAGCGGGCGCCACAATGAGCAGTTCTTC	CASSQVTTSGRHNEQFF
few	15	.	TRBV6-6	TRBJ2-2	TGTGCCAGCAGCCCCCCTCGTGACGACACCGGGGAGCTGTTTTTT	CASSPPRDDTGELFF
.	15	.	TRBV19	TRBJ2-2	TGTGCCAGTAGTATCTCTGGGAGAGGCACCGGGGAGCTGTTTTTT	CASSISGRGTGELFF
few	13	.	TRBV24-1	TRBJ1-2	TGTGCCACCAGTGGTTCCAGGGAGTATGGCTACACCTTC	CATSGSREYGYTF
few	16	TRBD2	TRBV12-5	TRBJ2-1	TGTGCTAGTGGTTTGTCGACCGGGACTACTATCAATGAGCAGTTCTTC	CASGLSTGTTINEQFF
.	15	.	TRBV6-1	TRBJ1-2	TGTGCCAGCAGTGAATCCGGGGGGCGCCTGATCGGCTACACCTTC	CASSESGGRLIGYTF
few	12	.	TRBV19	TRBJ1-1	TGTGCCAGTAGTCGCCTCGGCACTGAAGCTTTCTTT	CASSRLGTEAFF
.	15	.	TRBV24-1	TRBJ2-2	TGTGCCACCAGTGACTCCAGGTTGACAGCCGGGGAGCTGTTTTTT	CATSDSRLTAGELFF
.	15	.	TRBV3-1	TRBJ2-3	TGTGCCAGCAGCCAAGTGTCGGTAGGAGGGGCTTCGCAGTATTTT	CASSQVSVGGASQYF
.	13	.	TRBV5-4	TRBJ2-7	TGTGCCAGCAGTCAAGGACTAATCTACGAGCAGTACTTC	CASSQGLIYEQYF
few	15	.	TRBV5-5	TRBJ1-5	TGTGCCAGCAGCCCGGGGCTTGAGGGGCCCCAGCCCCAGCATTTT	CASSPGLEGPQPQHF
few	14	.	TRBV29-1	TRBJ1-1	TGCAGCGCCGAGGGTAGGAGTCGGGCAGCTGAAGCTTTCTTT	CSAEGRSRAAEAFF
few	14	.	TRBV5-1	TRBJ2-2	TGCGCCAGCAGCTTGGCCCAGGGAGAGGGTCAGCTGTTTTTT	CASSLAQGEGQLFF
.	15	.	TRBV12-3/TRBV12-4	TRBJ1-6	TGTGCCAGCACTCTAGGGTGGTTGGTCGATTCACCCCTCCACTTT	CASTLGWLVDSPLHF
many	15	TRBD1	TRBV7-8	TRBJ1-1	TGTGCCAGCAGCCCCGGGACAGTGATGAACACTGAAGCTTTCTTT	CASSPGTVMNTEAFF
few	14	.	TRBV20-1	TRBJ1-2	TGCAGTGCTAGACCGGACCGTCGGTCCTATGGCTACACCTTC	CSARPDRRSYGYTF
.	13	.	TRBV7-6	TRBJ1-2	TGTGCCAGCAGCTTAGCGGAGGGGTTTGGCTACACCTTC	CASSLAEGFGYTF
few	14	TRBD1	TRBV11-1	TRBJ1-1	TGTGCCAGCAGGGGGGACAGGGTGAATACTGAAGCTTTCTTT	CASRGDRVNTEAFF
.	15	TRBD1	TRBV5-1	TRBJ2-7	TGCGCCAGCAGCCCGGACAGGGGCGAGTGGCACGAGCAGTACTTC	CASSPDRGEWHEQYF
.	17	TRBD2	TRBV6-5	TRBJ2-4	TGTGCCAGCAGTGTCCTAGCGGGAAACGTAGTCGGAAACATTCAGTACTTC	CASSVLAGNVVGNIQYF
.	17	TRBD1	TRBV11-3	TRBJ2-3	TGTGCCAGCAGCCGACAGACGACAGGGGGGAGCACAGATACGCAGTATTTT	CASSRQTTGGSTDTQYF
.	14	.	TRBV11-1	TRBJ2-3	TGTGCCAGCAGCTTAGTAGGAACTGAGAATACGCAGTATTTT	CASSLVGTENTQYF
few	14	.	TRBV4-1	TRBJ1-1	TGCGCCAGCAGCCGGGGTATGATGAACACTGAAGCTTTCTTT	CASSRGMMNTEAFF
.	16	TRBD1	TRBV18	TRBJ2-1	TGTGCCAGCTCACCAGGCTCCGGGACAGGAGGATTTGAGCAGTTCTTC	CASSPGSGTGGFEQFF
.	15	.	TRBV4-2	TRBJ2-2	TGTGCCAGCAGCCAAGGGACTGATGTGACCGGGGAGCTGTTTTTT	CASSQGTDVTGELFF
few	11	.	TRBV29-1	TRBJ2-7	TGCAGCGTTGGAGACGATAACGAGCAGTACTTC	CSVGDDNEQYF
.	14	TRBD1	TRBV20-1	TRBJ1-5	TGCAGTGCCCGTGACAGGGACTTCAGTCAGCCCCAGCATTTT	CSARDRDFSQPQHF
.	16	TRBD2	TRBV20-1	TRBJ2-2	TGCAGTGCTAGAGATCAACTAGCGGGAGACACCGGGGAGCTGTTTTTT	CSARDQLAGDTGELFF
few	18	TRBD2	TRBV11-2	TRBJ2-1	TGTGCCAGCAGCAACGGGACTAGCGGGAGGATGAGAGAAAGTGAGCAGTTCTTC	CASSNGTSGRMRESEQFF
.	13	TRBD2	TRBV2	TRBJ2-1	TGTGCCAGCAGGCCCGGGACTAGCTATGAGCAGTTCTTC	CASRPGTSYEQFF
few	16	.	TRBV11-2	TRBJ2-4	TGTGCCAGCAGCTCCGGACGGAATCTAGCCAAAAACATTCAGTACTTC	CASSSGRNLAKNIQYF
.	19	TRBD1	TRBV4-1	TRBJ2-3	TGCGCCAGCAGCCAACCGGGACAGGGGGCCAGCGGGGCCACAGATACGCAGTATTTT	CASSQPGQGASGATDTQYF
.	18	TRBD2	TRBV20-1	TRBJ2-1	TGCAGTGCTAGAGGGCTAGCGGAAAACGCCCGCACCTACAATGAGCAGTTCTTC	CSARGLAENARTYNEQFF
many	15	TRBD2	TRBV7-2	TRBJ2-1	TGTGCCAGCAGGTTTAGCGGGGGACTTGACAATGAGCAGTTCTTC	CASRFSGGLDNEQFF
.	18	TRBD1	TRBV12-3/TRBV12-4	TRBJ2-2	TGTGCCAGCAGTCCTACCACGGGACAGGGGGGGAACACCGGGGAGCTGTTTTTT	CASSPTTGQGGNTGELFF
.	15	TRBD1	TRBV10-3	TRBJ1-2	TGTGCCATCAGTGTTACCGGGACAGGGGTTGTCGGCTACACCTTC	CAISVTGTGVVGYTF
few	15	TRBD1	TRBV27	TRBJ1-1	TGTGCCAGCAGTTGGGCAGGGGGCCTGAACACTGAAGCTTTCTTT	CASSWAGGLNTEAFF
once	15	.	TRBV6-5	TRBJ1-2	TGTGCCAGCAGTTACGGATGGCAGCCTAACTATGGCTACACCTTC	CASSYGWQPNYGYTF
.	16	TRBD2	TRBV4-2	TRBJ2-2	TGTGCCAGCAGCCAAGGGAGCGGGGGTGCAACCGGGGAGCTGTTTTTT	CASSQGSGGATGELFF
.	15	TRBD1	TRBV18	TRBJ1-1	TGTGCCAGCTCACCAACGGAGGGGGCTCGGACTGAAGCTTTCTTT	CASSPTEGARTEAFF
few	15	TRBD1	TRBV30	TRBJ1-5	TGTGCCTGGAGTTACGGGACAGGGGTGGGTCAGCCCCAGCATTTT	CAWSYGTGVGQPQHF
.	14	.	TRBV19	TRBJ2-1	TGTGCCAGTAACACAGGGTCGGTCGGCAATGAGCAGTTCTTC	CASNTGSVGNEQFF
.	14	.	TRBV20-1	TRBJ2-1	TGCAGTGGACCGGATTGGGGCAGAGGGCATGAGCAGTTCTTC	CSGPDWGRGHEQFF
.	14	.	TRBV7-9	TRBJ1-1	TGTGCCAGCAGCTCGGCCGTTGGGAACACTGAAGCTTTCTTT	CASSSAVGNTEAFF
.	15	TRBD2	TRBV15	TRBJ2-5	TGTGCCACCAGCCAACGGACTAGCGGGATAGAGACCCAGTACTTC	CATSQRTSGIETQYF
.	16	.	TRBV27	TRBJ2-7	TGTGCCAGCAGTAAGGGCCAGAGGGATAGGGCCTACGAGCAGTACTTC	CASSKGQRDRAYEQYF
few	16	TRBD2	TRBV13	TRBJ2-1	TGTGCCAGCAGCTCCCTAAGGACTAGCGGCTACAATGAGCAGTTCTTC	CASSSLRTSGYNEQFF
few	14	TRBD1	TRBV15	TRBJ1-2	TGTGCCACCAGCCTCTCGACAGGGACGTATGGCTACACCTTC	CATSLSTGTYGYTF